This is a list of T cell receptor beta chains from one sample in a study of T cells expressing NK-cell markers. Reprocessing the 5' RACE reads, TCRdb reports a single entry for every CDR3 protein and omits DNA. The listing contains fewer than 550,000 distinct CDR3 sequences. Sequencing was performed on blood T cells: a sorted CD56 or NKG2C T cell subset, CD4+ or CD8+ T cells, or bulk PBMC T cells (not recorded which). These receptors came from a woman aged 45-65 years in good health. Each CDR3 is given with its conserved first and last residue.

cdr3_aa,j_call,v_call
CASSFQGAIADTIYF,TRBJ1-3,TRBV7-9
CASSLEGLLKETQYF,TRBJ2-5,TRBV5-1
CSARDFGGRVSGQFF,TRBJ2-1,TRBV20-1
CASSSPQGVSYEQYF,TRBJ2-7,TRBV19
CASHSLEYNEQFF,TRBJ2-1,TRBV11-3
CASSVWGTSSYNEQFF,TRBJ2-1,TRBV9
CASSDEMCYTF,TRBJ1-2,TRBV2
CASVNGLAGGPRRTDTQYF,TRBJ2-3,TRBV2
CASRRAGASNQPQHF,TRBJ1-5,TRBV6-2/TRBV6-3
CAISEIGGSTDTQYF,TRBJ2-3,TRBV10-3
CASSPRGPHGQGKNIQYF,TRBJ2-4,TRBV7-9
CASSQVGGVAGGDEQFF,TRBJ2-1,TRBV4-1
CASSHVRLAGYNEQFF,TRBJ2-1,TRBV4-1
CASSLGRRIYNEQFF,TRBJ2-1,TRBV12-3/TRBV12-4
CATSASGGLNIQYF,TRBJ2-4,TRBV24-1
CASGPKETQYF,TRBJ2-5,TRBV5-1
CASRFPGQGFGYTF,TRBJ1-2,TRBV6-5
CASRPDRVWTEAFF,TRBJ1-1,TRBV6-1
CASSRTGGYYEQYF,TRBJ2-7,TRBV6-6
CASSPPNGADTQYF,TRBJ2-3,TRBV25-1
CASSPSGTSDSPLHF,TRBJ1-6,TRBV12-3/TRBV12-4
CASSYRGSGYNEQFF,TRBJ2-1,TRBV6-2/TRBV6-3